Following are 19 T cell receptor beta chains from one sample sequenced in a study of post-analysis software for immune sequencing data. Unique molecular identifiers had been added to the TCR beta cDNA libraries. In TCRdb, the PCR reads were re-called with MiXCR into one record per CDR3 protein. In the table there are 400,000 to 500,000 distinct CDR3 sequences, 39% of which are singletons. General study findings and limits: Four or five TRBV segments occurring more often in patients than controls included TRBV5-6, TRBV5-1 and TRBV20-1.

Their antigens remain unidentified. The sequenced sample was blood. The receptors originated from a girl aged 2-10 years with multiple sclerosis.

The gene calls are TRBV21-1 and TRBJ2-1; the table's D call of TRBD2 was not tested on the DNA. TRBV21-1 is a recognized pseudogene. The CDR3 runs to 17 residues. This CDR3 reads CASSKPTSSNSYNEQFF. DNA of the CDR3: TGTGCCAGCAGCAAACCGACTAGCTCCAACTCCTACAATGAGCAGTTCTTC.

This clonotype has a handful of counts. The chain carries TRBV4-1 and TRBJ2-7, with 9 bases matching TRBD1. The CDR3 runs to 18 residues. Looked up from germline, CDR1 is MGHRA and CDR2 is YSYEKL. V lost 4 bases and J lost 1; bases outside the gene matches: 14. CDR3 DNA: TGCGCCAGCAGCCGCCCGAATTTGGGACAGGGTAAATCCTACGAGCAGTACTTC. Its translation is CASSRPNLGQGKSYEQYF.

This clonotype was seen only a few times. The chain recombines TRBV20-1 with TRBJ2-7; 8 bases are a match to TRBD1. From germline, CDR1 is DFQATT and CDR2 SNEGSKA (reference sequence). CDR3 length: 13 amino acids. Germline trimming cut 6 bases from V and 2 bases from J; bases unmatched to any gene: 6. This CDR3 reads CSAQRTGTYEQYF. CDR3 nucleotide sequence: TGCAGTGCCCAACGGACAGGGACCTACGAGCAGTACTTC.

This chain uses TRBV7-2 with TRBJ2-3; possible D gene TRBD1, 5 bases. Trimming pared 7 bases from V and 5 bases from J, leaving 19 bases between. Germline V lookup: CDR1 SGHTA, CDR2 FQGNSA. This CDR3 is built from 15 residues. The CDR3 region has the DNA TGTGCCAGCACCCCTCAGGGCGGCGGAGTAGATACGCAGTATTTT. It codes for CASTPQGGGVDTQYF.

The chain links TRBV7-3 to TRBJ2-7; a possible D gene is TRBD1 (7 bases). The J call may be incorrect, as the DNA end agrees better with TRBJ2-5. The germline CDR1 and CDR2 sequences are SGHTA and FQGTGA. This CDR3 region has 16 residues. For the CDR3, the DNA is TGTGCCAGCAGCTTAAAGGCGGGTGGAGGGGGCGAGACCCAGTACTTC. Protein: CASSLKAGGGGETQYF.

There are a few counts of this clonotype. The chain couples TRBV20-1 to TRBJ1-2; no firm D call. Germline CDR1 reads DFQATT; CDR2 reads SNEGSKA (reference sequence). CDR3 size: 13 residues. Trimming shortened V by 2 bases and J by 4 bases, and 11 bases separated the two germline ends. CDR3 coding DNA: TGCAGTGCTAGAATGGGCGGCGGCTATGGCTACACCTTC. It codes for CSARMGGGYGYTF.

This chain links TRBV4-2 with TRBJ2-1, with a possible D match to TRBD1 (5 bases). This CDR3 is built from 17 residues. CDR1 and CDR2 (germline): LGHNA, YNFKEQ. V was trimmed by 0 bases and J by 6 bases, leaving 18 bases between them. In DNA, the CDR3 is TGTGCCAGCAGCCAAGATTGGGCGGTTATGGGGCGCAATGAGCAGTTCTTC. It codes for CASSQDWAVMGRNEQFF.

This chain links TRBV7-3 with TRBJ1-1; TRBD1 might be the D (6 bases). CDR1 and CDR2 (germline): SGHTA, FQGTGA. The CDR3 has 15 amino acids. V lost 5 bases to trimming and J lost 1 base, with 14 bases between them. The chain's CDR3 is CASSLEGVRNTEAFF. CDR3 nucleotide sequence: TGTGCCAGCAGCCTCGAGGGGGTTCGGAACACTGAAGCTTTCTTT.

This clonotype was seen only a few times. DNA of the CDR3: TGTGCCAGCAATAAACCCGGGACAGGGCGGCTCGAGCAGTACTTC. Translating it yields CASNKPGTGRLEQYF. The rearrangement uses TRBV12-3 or TRBV12-4 and TRBJ2-7, with 9 bases matching TRBD1. The CDR3 has 15 residues. V shed 7 bases, J shed 6 bases, and the junction held 13 bases outside the gene matches.

The J gene is TRBJ1-4, the V gene TRBV4-3; 8 nucleotides align to TRBD1. The V gene's germline CDR1 is LGHNA and CDR2 YSLEER. Trimming took 3 bases from V and 8 from J; bases not matched to a gene: 8. The CDR3 is 15 amino acids. The CDR3 protein is CASSHPQGEREKLFF. As DNA, the CDR3 is TGCGCCAGCAGCCACCCACAGGGGGAGAGGGAAAAACTGTTTTTT.

This clonotype occurred a few times. This chain links TRBV20-1 with TRBJ2-7; D is perhaps TRBD2 (6 bases). CDR3 length equals 15 residues. Per the germline V gene, CDR1 is DFQATT and CDR2 is SNEGSKA (reference sequence). V lost 5 bases and J 2 bases, leaving 19 bases between the germline ends. In DNA, the CDR3 is TGCAGTGCTGCCGTGGGGGGAGTGCCCCCCTACGAGCAGTACTTC. Translation gives CSAAVGGVPPYEQYF.

V is TRBV5-1 and J is TRBJ2-1; TRBD1 or TRBD2 may be the D gene (6 bases each). The CDR3 length is 14 residues. V was shortened by 3 bases and J by 9 bases, with 16 bases between the two germline ends. Germline V gene lookup returns CDR1 SGHRS and CDR2 YFSETQ. The CDR3 region is CASSWGRGHGEQFF. The DNA of the CDR3 is TGCGCCAGCAGCTGGGGACGGGGGCATGGTGAGCAGTTCTTC.

This clonotype was counted between two and nine times. This rearrangement joins TRBV21-1 to TRBJ2-3. TRBV21-1 is marked as a pseudogene. The CDR3 extends over 15 amino acids. CDR3 protein: CASSKEGGRTDTQYF. CDR3 DNA sequence: TGTGCCAGCAGCAAAGAAGGCGGTAGAACGGATACGCAGTATTTT.

A few counts support this clonotype. The chain joins TRBV11-3 to TRBJ1-5; 7 nucleotides match TRBD1. The CDR3 length is 15 residues. Germline CDR1 and CDR2: SGHNT and YENEEA. The junction had 11 bases not matched to a gene; V was cut back by 5 bases and J by 7 bases. For the CDR3, the DNA is TGTGCCAGCAGCCGCCCCTACAGGGGTGACCAGCCCCAGCATTTT. Translated, it gives CASSRPYRGDQPQHF.

This sequence joins TRBV20-1 and TRBJ1-5, with 7 bases that match TRBD1. The CDR3 has 16 amino acids. Trimming at V came to 1 base and at J to 0 bases, leaving 6 bases not matched to a gene. In germline, CDR1 is DFQATT, CDR2 SNEGSKA (reference sequence). The CDR3, as DNA: TGCAGTGCTAGAGCCCCGACAGGGAATAGCAATCAGCCCCAGCATTTT. This codes for CSARAPTGNSNQPQHF.

The gene calls are TRBV5-1 and TRBJ2-5; 12 bases line up with TRBD1. The length of the CDR3 is 15 residues. J lost 3 bases, V lost 4 bases, and 4 bases had no gene match. Germline-derived CDR1 and CDR2 are SGHRS and YFSETQ. Written as DNA, the CDR3 is TGCGCCAGCAGCAGGGGGACAGGGGGCGAAGAGACCCAGTACTTC. As protein: CASSRGTGGEETQYF. Full variable domain (outside the CDR3, taken from reference TRBV5-1 and TRBJ2-5): KAGVTQTPRYLIKTRGQQVTLSCSPISGHRSVSWYQQTPGQGLQFLFEYFSETQRNKGNFPGRFSGRQFSNSRSEMNVSTLELGDSALYLCASSRGTGGEETQYFGPGTRLLVL.

The chain uses TRBV5-6 and TRBJ2-1; the D gene is possibly TRBD1 (6 bases). Germline V gives CDR1 SGHDT, CDR2 YYEEEE. The V gene lost 1 base and the J gene lost 2 bases, with 10 bases spanning the gap. CDR3 length: 15 amino acids. CDR3 protein: CASSLYSGAYNEQFF. The CDR3 nucleotides read TGTGCCAGCAGCTTGTATTCAGGGGCCTACAATGAGCAGTTCTTC.

As DNA, the CDR3 is TGTGCCACCAGAGCGGTTGTGGCCAACGTCCTGACTTTC. Residues: CATRAVVANVLTF. This chain links TRBV6-1 with TRBJ2-6; the D gene is possibly TRBD2 (5 bases). The germline V gene has CDR1 MNHNS and CDR2 SASEGT. The CDR3 consists of 13 residues. The ends were cut back, 10 bases at V and 6 bases at J, with 13 bases in the middle.

V and J are TRBV7-9 and TRBJ2-7, with D perhaps matching TRBD1 or TRBD2 (5 bases each). CDR1 and CDR2 from the germline V gene are SEHNR and FQNEAQ (reference sequence). Trimming pared 4 bases from V and 2 bases from J, leaving 12 bases between. This CDR3 region has 14 residues. The CDR3 nucleotides read TGTGCCAGCAGCTGGACCGGGACCCCCTACGAGCAGTACTTC. Translation: CASSWTGTPYEQYF.